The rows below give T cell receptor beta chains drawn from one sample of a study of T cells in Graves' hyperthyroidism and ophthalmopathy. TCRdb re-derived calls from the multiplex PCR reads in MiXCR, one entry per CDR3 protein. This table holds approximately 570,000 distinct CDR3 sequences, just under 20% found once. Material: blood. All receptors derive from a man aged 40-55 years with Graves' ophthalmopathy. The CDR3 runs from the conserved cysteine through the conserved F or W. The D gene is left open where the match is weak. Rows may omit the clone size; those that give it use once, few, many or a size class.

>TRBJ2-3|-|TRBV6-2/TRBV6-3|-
TGTGCCAGCAGCAAACAGGTAGAGGCAGATACGCAGTATTTT
CASSKQVEADTQYF
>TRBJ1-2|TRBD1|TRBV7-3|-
TGTGCCAGCAGCCCGACAGGGGCGTCCTATGGCTACACCTTC
CASSPTGASYGYTF
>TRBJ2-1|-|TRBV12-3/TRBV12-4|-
TGTGCCAGCACGCCCGGGTCGAGAGGATTGGGTGAGCAGTTCTTC
CASTPGSRGLGEQFF
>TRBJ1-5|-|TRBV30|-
TGTGCCTGGAGTGTACTCGGGGGGGCGGGTCAGCCCCAGCATTTT
CAWSVLGGAGQPQHF
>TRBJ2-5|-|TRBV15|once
TGTGCCACCAGCAGAGATCTTAACCCGGTGGAGACCCAGTACTTC
CATSRDLNPVETQYF
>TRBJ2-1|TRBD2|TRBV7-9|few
TGTGCCAGCGAGTCGGGGGCGGGAGGGTCTAACCTCAATGAGCAGTTCTTC
CASESGAGGSNLNEQFF
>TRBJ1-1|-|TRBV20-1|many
TGCAGTGCTAGTCGGTGGCAGGGCGACACTGAAGCTTTCTTT
CSASRWQGDTEAFF
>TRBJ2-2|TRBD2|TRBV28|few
TGTGTCACCGGATACGGGGGGGCCGCCACCGGGGAGCTGTTTTTT
CVTGYGGAATGELFF
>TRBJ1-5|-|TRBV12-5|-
TGTGCTAGTGGCCAGGACAGCCAAAGCGGCAATCAGCCCCAGCATTTT
CASGQDSQSGNQPQHF
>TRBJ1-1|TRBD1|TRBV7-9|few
TGTGCCACTACCGAGCAGGGGGACATGAACACTGAAGCTTTCTTT
CATTEQGDMNTEAFF
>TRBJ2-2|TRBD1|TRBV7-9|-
TGTGCCAGCAGCTCAATCAGGGGGCGAGAGGAGCTGTTTTTT
CASSSIRGREELFF
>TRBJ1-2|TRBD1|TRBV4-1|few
TGCGCCAGCGGAGGGACAGGGCCATATGGCTACACCTTC
CASGGTGPYGYTF
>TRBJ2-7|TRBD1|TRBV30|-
TGTGCCTGGAACAGGGGTCCCTACGAGCAGTACTTC
CAWNRGPYEQYF
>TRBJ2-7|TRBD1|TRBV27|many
TGTGCCACCTATAGGCAGGGGGCTGGTGAGCAGTACTTC
CATYRQGAGEQYF
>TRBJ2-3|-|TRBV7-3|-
TGTGCCAGCGGACGGTCAGACTCCACCACGCAGTATTTT
CASGRSDSTTQYF
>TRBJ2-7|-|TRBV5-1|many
TGCGCCAGCAGCCGATGGCAGGGGCTGCGGGTGGAGCAGTACTTC
CASSRWQGLRVEQYF
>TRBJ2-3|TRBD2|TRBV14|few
TGTGCCAGCAGCCATCGAGCGGGGGGGACAGATACGCAGTATTTT
CASSHRAGGTDTQYF
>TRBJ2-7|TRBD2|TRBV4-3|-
TGCGCCAGCAGCCAAGACCTAACCGGACTAGCGGGAGACTACGAGCAGTACTTC
CASSQDLTGLAGDYEQYF
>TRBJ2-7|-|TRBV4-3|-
TGCGCCAGCAGCCAAGGGACGGAAGCTCTCTACGAGCAGTACTTC
CASSQGTEALYEQYF
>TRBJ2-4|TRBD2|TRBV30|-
TGTGCCTGGAATGGAGCGGGAGGGGGCATTCAGTACTTC
CAWNGAGGGIQYF
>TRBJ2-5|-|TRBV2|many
TGTGCCAGCAGTGAAGCCCGGGGTACTAAAGAGACCCAGTACTTC
CASSEARGTKETQYF
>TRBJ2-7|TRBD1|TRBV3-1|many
TGTGCCAGCAGCCCTTTGGGACAGGGCTACGAGCAGTACTTC
CASSPLGQGYEQYF
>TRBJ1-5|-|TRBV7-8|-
TGTGCCAGCAGCTTAGAGGGGGACCATCAGCCCCAGCATTTT
CASSLEGDHQPQHF
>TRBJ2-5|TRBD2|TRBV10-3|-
TGTGCCATCAGGGAACCGGGACTAGCGGGGGGCAAGGAGACCCAGTACTTC
CAIREPGLAGGKETQYF
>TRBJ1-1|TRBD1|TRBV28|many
TGTGCCAGCAGGGGGGCGGCAGGGGGAGGGGGTGAAGCTTTCTTT
CASRGAAGGGGEAFF
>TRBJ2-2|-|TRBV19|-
TGTGCCAGTACGAATCTAGCTGGGTCCACCGGGGAGCTGTTTTTT
CASTNLAGSTGELFF
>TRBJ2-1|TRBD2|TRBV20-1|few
TGCAGTGGGGAGCTCGGGAGGCAGTACAATGAGCAGTTCTTC
CSGELGRQYNEQFF
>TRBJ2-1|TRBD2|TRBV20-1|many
TGCAGTGCTAGCGCCGGACTAGCGGGAAGCAATGAGCAGTTCTTC
CSASAGLAGSNEQFF
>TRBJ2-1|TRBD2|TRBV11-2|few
TGTGCCAGCAGCTCACCTAGCGGGAGAAGTTCTGGCAATGAGCAGTTCTTC
CASSSPSGRSSGNEQFF
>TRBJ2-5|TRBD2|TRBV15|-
TGTGCCACCAGCAGTGATATAATAGCGGGAAAAGGGGAGACCCAGTACTTC
CATSSDIIAGKGETQYF
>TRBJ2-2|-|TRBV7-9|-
TGTGCCAGCGGGAAACGAGGATCCGGGGAGCTGTTTTTT
CASGKRGSGELFF
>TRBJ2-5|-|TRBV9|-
TGTGCCAGCAGCGTAGCCCCTAGGGAGACCCAGTACTTC
CASSVAPRETQYF
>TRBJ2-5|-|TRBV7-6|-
TGTGCCAGCAGCGCTGACCATCTTTACCAAGAGACCCAGTACTTC
CASSADHLYQETQYF
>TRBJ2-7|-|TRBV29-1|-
TGCAGCGTTGTTGCGGTGTTACCCTCCTACGAGCAGTACTTC
CSVVAVLPSYEQYF
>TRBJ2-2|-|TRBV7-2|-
TGTGCCAGCAGCTTGGCTAGCTTTACCGGGGAGCTGTTTTTT
CASSLASFTGELFF
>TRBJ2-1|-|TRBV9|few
TGTGCCAGCAGCGTAGCTGCCTCGCCTACCTACAATGAGCAGTTCTTC
CASSVAASPTYNEQFF
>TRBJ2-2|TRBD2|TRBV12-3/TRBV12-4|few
TGTGCCAGCGACGGGAAGGCCTCGGGACTACCGAACACCGGGGAGCTGTTTTTT
CASDGKASGLPNTGELFF
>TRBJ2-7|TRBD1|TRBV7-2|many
TGTGCCAGCAGCTTAGAGTTCGGGACAGGGCGGCACGAGCAGTACTTC
CASSLEFGTGRHEQYF
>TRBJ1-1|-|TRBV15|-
TGTGCCACCAGCAGAGAAGAGTACACTGAAGCTTTCTTT
CATSREEYTEAFF
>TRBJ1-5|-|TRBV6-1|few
TGTGCCAGCAGTGTCCCGCAGATTAATCAGCCCCAGCATTTT
CASSVPQINQPQHF